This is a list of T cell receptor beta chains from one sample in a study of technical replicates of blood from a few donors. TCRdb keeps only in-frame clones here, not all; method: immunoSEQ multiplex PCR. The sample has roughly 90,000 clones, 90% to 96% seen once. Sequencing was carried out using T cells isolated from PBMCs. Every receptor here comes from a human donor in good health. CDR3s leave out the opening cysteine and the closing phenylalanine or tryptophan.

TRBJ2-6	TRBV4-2	ASSQLYSAGANVLT
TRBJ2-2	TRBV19	ASSLYAGLNTGELF
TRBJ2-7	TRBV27	ASSPAVLLSYEQY
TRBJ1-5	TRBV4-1	ASSHDGAGSNQPQH
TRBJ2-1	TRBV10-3	AISAGTQRYNEQF
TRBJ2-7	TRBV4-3	ASSQGLGGRVDEQY
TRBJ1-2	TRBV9	ASSAGGANSYGYT
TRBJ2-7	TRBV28	ASSTFQGYEQY
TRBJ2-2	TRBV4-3	ASSQEGAGGFNTGELF
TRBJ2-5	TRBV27	ASSFHTRAVTQY
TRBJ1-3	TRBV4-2	ASIGSGNTIY
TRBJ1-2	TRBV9	ASSVATQVVSGYT
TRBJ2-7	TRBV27	ASSFRGQGAPDEQY
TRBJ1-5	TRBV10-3	ATTLRLVEPQH
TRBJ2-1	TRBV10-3	AIRLAGEDEQF
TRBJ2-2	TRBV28	ASSTSRMNTGELF
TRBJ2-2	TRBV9	ASSVAHPAGTGELF
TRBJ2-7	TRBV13	ASSFDREAEQY
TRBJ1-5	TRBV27	ASSLSTGGNQPQH
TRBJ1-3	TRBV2	ASRDNGNTIY
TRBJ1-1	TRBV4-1	ASSPTQNTEAF
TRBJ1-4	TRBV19	ASSTITNEKLF
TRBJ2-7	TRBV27	ASSDRTYEQY
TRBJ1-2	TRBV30	AWTPGTNYGYT
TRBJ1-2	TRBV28	ASRPPGQAYGYT
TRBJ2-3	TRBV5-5	ASSLALEGARSDTQY
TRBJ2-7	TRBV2	ASRGLAGNSYEQY
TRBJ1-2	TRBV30	AWSARRGYT
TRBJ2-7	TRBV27	ASSRAGTISYEQY
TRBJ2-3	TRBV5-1	ASSLDDTHYTDTQY
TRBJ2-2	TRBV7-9	ASSPSGISEELF
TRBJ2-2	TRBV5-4	ASSLASSGRIGELF
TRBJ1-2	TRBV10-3	AISDDRSYGYT
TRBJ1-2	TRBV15	ATGRDRGYGYT
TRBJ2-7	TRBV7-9	ASSDSGKNEQY
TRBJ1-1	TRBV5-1	ASSSQGVLNTEAF
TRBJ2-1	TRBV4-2	ASSQEKSEYNEQF
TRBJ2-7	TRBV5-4	ASSLGGWNEQY
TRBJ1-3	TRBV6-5	ASTSGNTIY
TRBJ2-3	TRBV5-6	ASSLITSGSSDTQY
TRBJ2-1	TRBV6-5	ASRKGLTSYNEQF
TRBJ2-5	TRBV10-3	AISVSFGLAETQY
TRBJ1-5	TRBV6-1	ASSALTVNQPQH
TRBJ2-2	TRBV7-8	ASSLGGANTGELF
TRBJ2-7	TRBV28	ASSPTMGADTYEQY
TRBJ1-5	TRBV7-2	ASSLGANQPQH
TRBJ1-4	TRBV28	ASSSTGQGNEKLF
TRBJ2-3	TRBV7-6	ASSFSGSVTDTQY
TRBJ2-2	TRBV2	ASSESGIRAGELF
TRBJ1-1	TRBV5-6	ASSGWDRAEAF
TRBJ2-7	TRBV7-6	ASSFFAGAYEQY
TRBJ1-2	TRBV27	ASTPRAGPHGYT